These 23 T cell receptor beta chains share one sample of origin, sequenced in a study of OX40 agonist ivuxolimab in advanced cancers. The table came from immunoSEQ multiplex PCR; TCRdb's copy has only in-frame clones and leaves some out. The sample holds around 84,000 clones, less than 95% seen once. The source was CD4+ or CD8+ T cells sorted from blood, collected in a trial of the OX40 agonist ivuxolimab. The receptors come from an adult with an advanced solid tumor such as melanoma, head and neck, liver or kidney cancer.

The rearrangement joins TRBV5-6 to TRBJ1-5; the D gene is possibly TRBD1 (5 bases). Trimming took off 2 bases at V and 6 bases at J, with 15 bases between the two ends. Germline V CDR1 and CDR2: SGHDT, YYEEEE. There are 15 residues in the CDR3. CDR3 bases: TGTGCCAGCAGCTTATCACCCGGGGCTGGTCAGCCCCAGCATTTT. This encodes CASSLSPGAGQPQHF.

This chain uses TRBV11-2 with TRBJ1-1, with D perhaps TRBD1 (5 bases). Trimming removed 7 bases at V and 4 bases at J, with 19 bases between. Germline values: CDR1 SGHAT, CDR2 FQNNGV. The CDR3 consists of 15 residues. The CDR3 DNA reads TGTGCCAGCACGAGGGGCAGCCTGGGGATCACTGAAGCTTTCTTT. Protein product: CASTRGSLGITEAFF.

The J gene is TRBJ1-2, the V gene TRBV5-4; 9 nucleotides align to TRBD1. The CDR3 contains 16 residues. V dropped 0 bases and J dropped 7; count of bases not matched to a gene: 10. Germline V gene lookup returns CDR1 SGHNT and CDR2 YYREEE (reference sequence). The CDR3 bases are TGTGCCAGCAGCTTGGGCTTAGGGACAGGGCCCACTGGCTACACCTTC. It is translated as CASSLGLGTGPTGYTF.

This clone has only a few counts. J is TRBJ2-7 and V is TRBV2; possibly TRBD1 or TRBD2 for D (6 bases each). Looked up from germline, CDR1 is SNHLY and CDR2 is FYNNEI. The CDR3 totals 15 residues. Between the trimmed V and J ends, which lost 6 bases and 2 bases, there was a span of 17 bases. The CDR3 sequence: CASRMSGAAAYEQYF. CDR3 nucleotide sequence: TGTGCCAGCAGAATGTCGGGGGCAGCTGCCTACGAGCAGTACTTC.

This chain connects TRBV19 to TRBJ1-2; D is possibly TRBD1 (6 bases). The CDR3 spans 13 residues. Trimming left V 6 bases short and J 6 bases short, with 14 bases between. Germline V gives CDR1 LNHDA, CDR2 SQIVND (reference sequence). CDR3 bases: TGTGCCAGTAGGCGGCAAGGGGGGAATGGCTACACCTTC. Its translation: CASRRQGGNGYTF. Supplemented by reference TRBV19 and TRBJ1-2, the full variable domain reads DGGITQSPKYLFRKEGQNVTLSCEQNLNHDAMYWYRQDPGQGLRLIYYSQIVNDFQKGDIAEGYSVSREKKESFPLTVTSAQKNPTAFYLCASRRQGGNGYTFGSGTRLTVV.

V and J are TRBV23-1 and TRBJ1-5; D ambiguous. TRBV23-1 is labeled an ORF, and its function is uncertain. The ends were cut back, 4 bases at V and 6 bases at J, with 7 bases in the middle. This CDR3 is 12 amino acids long. CDR3 DNA sequence: TGCGCCAGCAGTCGGTTTAGTCAGCCCCAGCATTTT. Protein: CASSRFSQPQHF.

V and J are TRBV11-2 and TRBJ2-3, with a tentative D call TRBD2 (6 bases). The ends were cut back, 7 bases at V and 6 bases at J, with 11 bases in the middle. The CDR3 is 12 amino acids. CDR1 SGHAT and CDR2 FQNNGV come from the germline V gene. Here the CDR3 reads CASTLGGDTQYF. The CDR3 DNA follows: TGTGCCAGCACCCTTGGGGGGGATACGCAGTATTTT.

This clone was observed once. This chain connects TRBV9 to TRBJ2-5, with 11 bases identical to TRBD2. In germline, CDR1 is SGDLS, CDR2 YYNGEE. Trimming took 0 bases from V and 5 from J; bases not matched to a gene: 12. This CDR3 is built from 18 residues. In DNA form, the CDR3 reads TGTGCCAGCAGCGTAGGGTCTAGCGGGGGGAATCTTTGGGAGACCCAGTACTTC. This encodes CASSVGSSGGNLWETQYF.

The chain carries TRBV10-1 and TRBJ2-3; 10 positions agree with TRBD2. This CDR3 contains 17 residues. Losses at the gene ends were 2 bases for V and 4 bases for J; bases not matched to a gene: 9. Germline V CDR1 and CDR2: WNHNN, SYGVQD (reference sequence). In nucleotides, the CDR3 is TGCGCCAGCAGTGAGGTGGTAGCGGGGGGAGTTTCAGATACGCAGTATTTT. Translating it yields CASSEVVAGGVSDTQYF.

J is TRBJ1-4 and V is TRBV4-1; D not certain. This CDR3 is 20 amino acids long. Trimming shortened V by 4 bases and J by 8 bases, and 32 bases separated the two germline ends. Germline CDR1 MGHRA, CDR2 YSYEKL. The CDR3 sequence is CASSPGGRALFLPGGEKLFF. CDR3 DNA sequence: TGCGCCAGCAGCCCCGGAGGGCGGGCCCTCTTTCTCCCTGGCGGGGAAAAACTGTTTTTT.

This clone was detected a few times. This chain joins TRBV27 and TRBJ2-7, with 9 nucleotides matching TRBD2. V lost 11 bases, J lost 7 bases, and 21 bases stayed unmatched. Germline V gene data show CDR1 as MNHEY and CDR2 as SMNVEV (reference sequence). The CDR3 spans 16 residues. CDR3 sequence reads: CASAAGGGTDLLEQYF. The DNA of the CDR3 is TGTGCCTCAGCGGCGGGGGGGGGCACAGACTTACTAGAGCAGTACTTC.

This clone appeared once. This rearrangement joins TRBV4-1 to TRBJ2-3; D gene uncertain. V lost 1 base, J lost 5 bases, and 13 bases lay in between. This CDR3 region has 15 residues. The germline gives CDR1 MGHRA, CDR2 YSYEKL. The CDR3 bases are TGCGCCAGCAGCCAAGTGGGCTCCGCCGGAGATACGCAGTATTTT. It is translated as CASSQVGSAGDTQYF.

The rearrangement uses TRBV7-9 and TRBJ1-3; no firm D call. The germline V gene encodes CDR1 SEHNR and CDR2 FQNEAQ (reference sequence). The CDR3 has 14 amino acids. Trimming removed 4 bases at V and 3 bases at J, with 10 bases between. This CDR3 is CASSYLLDGNTIYF. CDR3 DNA sequence: TGTGCCAGCAGCTACCTACTCGATGGAAACACCATATATTTT.

The chain employs TRBV29-1 and TRBJ2-2; a weak D match, TRBD1 (6 bases). This CDR3 comprises 16 residues. Germline V gene sequence: CDR1 SQVTM, CDR2 ANQGSEA. Trimming took off 2 bases at V and 2 bases at J, with 15 bases between the two ends. CDR3 loop: CSVESVDSTNTGELFF. In DNA form, the CDR3 reads TGCAGCGTTGAAAGCGTGGACAGCACAAACACCGGGGAGCTGTTTTTT.

V is TRBV7-9 and J is TRBJ2-7; D remains ambiguous. Trimming removed 1 base from V and 4 bases from J, with 8 bases in between. The CDR3 runs 13 residues. The germline CDR1 and CDR2 sequences are SEHNR and FQNEAQ (reference sequence). The CDR3 region is CASSLESAYEQYF. Written as DNA, the CDR3 is TGTGCCAGCAGCTTAGAAAGCGCGTACGAGCAGTACTTC.

V and J are TRBV7-2 and TRBJ2-2, with D perhaps matching TRBD1 (6 bases). V was cut by 1 base and J by 2 bases, with 8 bases left in between. There are 15 residues in the CDR3. Germline values: CDR1 SGHTA, CDR2 FQGNSA. The CDR3 loop reads CASSLVGGNTGELFF. In nucleotides, the CDR3 is TGTGCCAGCAGCTTAGTAGGGGGTAACACCGGGGAGCTGTTTTTT. Supplemented by reference TRBV7-2 and TRBJ2-2, the full variable domain reads GAGVSQSPSNKVTEKGKDVELRCDPISGHTALYWYRQSLGQGLEFLIYFQGNSAPDKSGLPSDRFSAERTGGSVSTLTIQRTQQEDSAVYLCASSLVGGNTGELFFGEGSRLTVL.

This rearrangement joins TRBV12-2 to TRBJ1-3; the table's D call, TRBD1, was not checked against the DNA. TRBV12-2 is shown as a pseudogene. The CDR3 totals 14 residues. The DNA for the CDR3 is TGTGCAAGTCGCTTAGCGGGCAGACGAAACACCATATATTTT. It yields the protein CASRLAGRRNTIYF.

The chain employs TRBV6-6 and TRBJ1-2, with 11 bases lining up with TRBD1. CDR3 length equals 15 residues. The V gene end was trimmed by 9 bases and the J gene end by 7 bases; junction bases not matched to a gene: 13. Germline loops: CDR1 MNHNY, CDR2 SVGAGI (reference sequence). The CDR3: CASRSLLGTGGGYTF. The CDR3 nucleotides read TGTGCCAGTAGGTCCCTGTTGGGGACAGGGGGTGGCTACACCTTC.

In this sample, this clone turned up a few times. This chain uses TRBV4-1 with TRBJ2-1; 10 nucleotides align to TRBD1. Germline-derived CDR1 and CDR2 are MGHRA and YSYEKL. The CDR3 loop spans 16 amino acids. The V and J ends lost 4 bases and 3 bases, in that order; junction bases with no gene match: 6. CDR3 region: CASSPLGDRGYNEQFF. CDR3 in DNA: TGCGCCAGCAGCCCGTTAGGGGACAGGGGCTACAATGAGCAGTTCTTC.

This rearrangement joins TRBV2 to TRBJ2-3, with a tentative D call TRBD2 (6 bases). The germline V and J ends were trimmed by 0 bases and 3 bases, with 16 bases remaining between them. Germline V gene sequence: CDR1 SNHLY, CDR2 FYNNEI. This CDR3 comprises 17 residues. The CDR3, as DNA: TGTGCCAGCAGTGAAGCGCCGTCGGGGGAAAGGACAGATACGCAGTATTTT. Its translation: CASSEAPSGERTDTQYF.

This clone has more than one count but fewer than ten. The chain couples TRBV15 to TRBJ1-1; D is unresolved. V shed 6 bases and J shed 0 bases, with 8 bases lying between them. The CDR3 is 13 amino acids. Germline CDR1 and CDR2: LNHNV and YYDKDF (reference sequence). CDR3 in DNA: TGTGCCACCAGGGCCGATTTGAACACTGAAGCTTTCTTT. Translation: CATRADLNTEAFF.

The CDR3 loop is CASSPPDRVDEKLFF. CDR3 DNA sequence: TGTGCCAGCTCACCCCCCGACAGGGTAGACGAAAAACTGTTTTTT. The rearrangement joins TRBV18 to TRBJ1-4; TRBD1 matches at 7 bases. From germline, CDR1 is KGHSH and CDR2 LQKENI. Losses at the gene ends were 3 bases for V and 8 bases for J; bases not matched to a gene: 9. The CDR3 is made up of 15 amino acids.

In its sample, this clone was seen once. The genes are TRBV13 and TRBJ2-5, with TRBD1 identical over 8 bases. This CDR3 spans 15 amino acids. The junction had 5 bases not matched to a gene; V was cut back by 0 bases and J by 5 bases. Germline-derived CDR1 and CDR2 are PRHDT and FYEKMQ (reference sequence). This chain's CDR3 is CASSLGRTGWETQYF. Here the CDR3 DNA reads TGTGCCAGCAGCTTAGGCAGGACAGGGTGGGAGACCCAGTACTTC.